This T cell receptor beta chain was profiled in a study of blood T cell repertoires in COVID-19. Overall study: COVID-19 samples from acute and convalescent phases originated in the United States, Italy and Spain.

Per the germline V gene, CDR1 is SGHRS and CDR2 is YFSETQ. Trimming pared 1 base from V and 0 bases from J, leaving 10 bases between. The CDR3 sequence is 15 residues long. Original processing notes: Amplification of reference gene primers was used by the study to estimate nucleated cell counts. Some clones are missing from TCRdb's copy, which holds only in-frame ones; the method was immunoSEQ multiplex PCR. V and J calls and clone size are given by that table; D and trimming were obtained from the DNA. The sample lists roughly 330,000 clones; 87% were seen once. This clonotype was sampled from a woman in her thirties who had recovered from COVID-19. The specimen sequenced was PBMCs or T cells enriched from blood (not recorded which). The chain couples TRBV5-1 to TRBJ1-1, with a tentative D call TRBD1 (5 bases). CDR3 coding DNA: TGCGCCAGCAGCTTGTCTTCAGGGTTGAACACTGAAGCTTTCTTT. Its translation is CASSLSSGLNTEAFF.